The source of this T cell receptor (beta chain) is a study of a mutant IDH1 vaccine in newly diagnosed glioma. Noted time point: week 35, safety follow-up. Doses of 300 ug of mutant IDH1 20-mer peptide were given with topical imiquimod. This CDR3 spans 15 amino acids. V was cut by 6 bases and J by 3 bases, with 14 bases left in between. Per germline, CDR1 MNHNS and CDR2 SASEGT. About this clone: What it recognizes is unknown.

TCRdb keeps only in-frame clones here, not all; method: immunoSEQ multiplex PCR. The sample has about 32,000 clones; roughly 80% are singletons. The rearrangement links TRBV6-1 to TRBJ2-2, with a tentative D call TRBD1 (6 bases). The TCR originated in a woman in her late teens or twenties with glioma. This sample comprised PBMCs, obtained from a glioma patient whose treatment included an IDH1 peptide vaccine. The CDR3, as DNA: TGTGCCAGCAGCGTACAGGGTGGGCACACCGGGGAGCTGTTTTTT. It specifies CASSVQGGHTGELFF.